These T cell receptor beta chains were read from a single sample in a study of blood T cells in healthy people across ages. Via MiXCR, TCRdb re-called the 5' RACE reads, giving one row per CDR3 protein. The data hold over 600,000 distinct CDR3 sequences, with under 25% observed a single time. The sequencing sample was made of blood. The source of these receptors is a man aged 70 or older in good health. The CDR3 runs from the conserved cysteine through the conserved F or W. D genes are given only for firm matches. Some rows have no size entry. The others give once, few or many, or a class for an expanded clone.

D gene	clone size	CDR3 length	V gene	J gene	CDR3 DNA	CDR3 protein
TRBD2	.	15	TRBV27	TRBJ2-1	TGTGCCAGCAGAATAGCGGGAGGGCCTTTTAGTGAGCAGTTCTTC	CASRIAGGPFSEQFF
TRBD1	few	16	TRBV12-3/TRBV12-4	TRBJ1-4	TGTGCCAGCAGTTTAGGGGGAACAGGGGGCAATGAAAAACTGTTTTTT	CASSLGGTGGNEKLFF
.	.	17	TRBV9	TRBJ2-6	TGTGCCAGCAGCGGGGAAGAGGGAAGCTCTGGGGCCAACGTCATGACTTTC	CASSGEEGSSGANVMTF
TRBD1	.	18	TRBV7-8	TRBJ1-4	TGTGCCAGCAGCCCGCTAGGACAGGGTCGGGGGTTGGGTGAAAAACTGTTTTTT	CASSPLGQGRGLGEKLFF
.	.	13	TRBV6-5	TRBJ2-2	TGTGCCAGCAGTTATATCCGTACCGGGGAGCTGTTTTTT	CASSYIRTGELFF
.	few	13	TRBV6-5	TRBJ1-2	TGTGCCAGCAGTTACGGCATTAGTTACGGCTACACCTTC	CASSYGISYGYTF
TRBD2	.	18	TRBV4-1	TRBJ2-3	TGCGCCAGCAGCCAGGGTCTCCCGACTAGCGAGAGTGGAAAGACGCAGTATTTT	CASSQGLPTSESGKTQYF
TRBD1	few	13	TRBV28	TRBJ1-1	TGTGCCACCTTTCGACAGGGGAACACTGAAGCTTTCTTT	CATFRQGNTEAFF
.	.	15	TRBV27	TRBJ2-4	TGTGCCAGCAGTTTATTCTTGGGAAATGGGGACATTCAGTACTTC	CASSLFLGNGDIQYF
TRBD2	.	13	TRBV27	TRBJ2-7	TGTGCCAGCAGTATACCGGGGGGCTACGAGCAGTACTTC	CASSIPGGYEQYF
.	few	13	TRBV7-2	TRBJ2-3	TGTGCCAGCAGCTTAGGATCTGCAGATACGCAGTATTTT	CASSLGSADTQYF
.	few	16	TRBV5-1	TRBJ2-1	TGCGCCAGCAGCTTGGATGGTGGGAGCGTCTACAATGTGCAGTTCTTC	CASSLDGGSVYNVQFF
TRBD2	.	14	TRBV5-1	TRBJ2-7	TGCGCCAGCAGCTTGGATAGCGGGAGGGCCGAGCAGTACTTC	CASSLDSGRAEQYF
TRBD1	few	14	TRBV29-1	TRBJ1-1	TGCAGCGTTCCCAGACAGGGCTTGAACACTGAAGCTTTCTTT	CSVPRQGLNTEAFF
.	few	16	TRBV20-1	TRBJ2-1	TGCAGTGCTAGGGGCTTGGAGGGAGTGTCCTACAATGAGCAGTTCTTC	CSARGLEGVSYNEQFF
.	few	18	TRBV4-1	TRBJ2-2	TGCGCCAGCAGCCAAGATGGTGGAGGGGGATGGGGCACCGGGGAGCTGTTTTTT	CASSQDGGGGWGTGELFF
.	.	14	TRBV28	TRBJ2-5	TGTGCCAGCAGTTTTTTCCAGGGCCGAGAGACCCAGTACTTC	CASSFFQGRETQYF
TRBD2	few	15	TRBV20-1	TRBJ2-5	TGCAGTGCTAGCCCACTAGCGGGAGTTCAAGAGACCCAGTACTTC	CSASPLAGVQETQYF
.	.	14	TRBV5-1	TRBJ1-4	TGCGCCAGCAGCTCGTCAGGGATCAGGGAAAAACTGTTTTTT	CASSSSGIREKLFF
.	few	16	TRBV7-2	TRBJ2-7	TGTGCCAGCAGCTTAGGACCAGGGCTTAGCTCCTACGAGCAGTACTTC	CASSLGPGLSSYEQYF
TRBD1	few	13	TRBV3-1	TRBJ2-7	TGTGCCAGCAGCCAGACAGGGGGCGAAGAGCAGTACTTC	CASSQTGGEEQYF
.	few	15	TRBV27	TRBJ1-1	TGTGCCAGCAGTTTATGGGGGGACTTGGGTACTGAAGCTTTCTTT	CASSLWGDLGTEAFF
.	.	16	TRBV9	TRBJ2-1	TGTGCCAGCAGCCCGATGACTAGACTGGGGTACAATGAGCAGTTCTTC	CASSPMTRLGYNEQFF
.	many	13	TRBV18	TRBJ2-5	TGTGCCAGCTCACCAAATCTGGGAGAGACCCAGTACTTC	CASSPNLGETQYF
TRBD1	.	13	TRBV28	TRBJ2-7	TGTGCCAGCAGTTTGACAGGGTACTACGAGCAGTACTTC	CASSLTGYYEQYF
.	.	15	TRBV12-3/TRBV12-4	TRBJ2-6	TGTGCCAGCAGCCGATGGATCTCTGGGGCCAACGTCCTGACTTTC	CASSRWISGANVLTF
.	few	15	TRBV7-2	TRBJ2-2	TGTGCCAGCAGCTGGGGAGCGAGAGGATCCGGGGAGCTGTTTTTT	CASSWGARGSGELFF
.	few	15	TRBV10-3	TRBJ2-2	TGTGCCATCAGTGAGGCAGGGGCTAACACCGGGGAGCTGTTTTTT	CAISEAGANTGELFF
.	few	12	TRBV10-3	TRBJ1-3	TGTGCCATCAGTGAGTCTGTAAACACCATATATTTT	CAISESVNTIYF
TRBD1	.	16	TRBV4-1	TRBJ1-4	TGCGCCAGCAGCCAAGATACAGGGGGCGGTAATGAAAAACTGTTTTTT	CASSQDTGGGNEKLFF
TRBD1	few	19	TRBV20-1	TRBJ1-1	TGCAGTGCTAGAGATATTATAGGACAGGGATCTACAATTCACACTGAAGCTTTCTTT	CSARDIIGQGSTIHTEAFF
TRBD1	many	14	TRBV28	TRBJ2-5	TGTGCCAGCAGGCGAGACAGGGGACAAGAGACCCAGTACTTC	CASRRDRGQETQYF
.	many	13	TRBV6-5	TRBJ2-2	TGTGCCAGCAGTTACTCGCCCGGTGGGGAGCTGTTTTTT	CASSYSPGGELFF
.	.	15	TRBV5-1	TRBJ2-3	TGCGCCAGCAGCGAACAGAAATCTAGCACAGATACGCAGTATTTT	CASSEQKSSTDTQYF
TRBD1	few	15	TRBV2	TRBJ2-5	TGTGCCAGCAGTGCAAATGGACAGGACCAAGAGACCCAGTACTTC	CASSANGQDQETQYF
.	few	13	TRBV10-3	TRBJ2-5	TGTGCCATCAGTGAGCGGCTTCAAGAGACCCAGTACTTC	CAISERLQETQYF
TRBD2	few	16	TRBV7-9	TRBJ2-4	TGTGCCAGCAGCTTAGATGGTCTAGCGGGTATGAACATTCAGTACTTC	CASSLDGLAGMNIQYF
.	.	14	TRBV7-2	TRBJ2-3	TGTGCCAGCAGCTTAAACGGGAGAGGAGATACGCAGTATTTT	CASSLNGRGDTQYF
.	few	15	TRBV7-2	TRBJ2-5	TGTGCCAGCAGCTTAGAAAGTGTCAGGGGAGAGACCCAGTACTTC	CASSLESVRGETQYF
.	.	12	TRBV7-8	TRBJ2-3	TGTGCCAGCAGCGATTTCCCTGATACGCAGTATTTT	CASSDFPDTQYF
.	.	15	TRBV20-1	TRBJ2-4	TGCAGTGCTTCCTTCCGTGGCAGCGTCAAAAACATTCAGTACTTC	CSASFRGSVKNIQYF
.	many	13	TRBV4-3	TRBJ2-1	TGCGCCAGCAGCCAAGATTTAGGCGATGAGCAGTTCTTC	CASSQDLGDEQFF
.	.	15	TRBV9	TRBJ2-2	TGTGCCAGCAGCGTAGGCCCCCCCGTACAGGGGGAGCTGTTTTTT	CASSVGPPVQGELFF
TRBD1	.	14	TRBV12-3/TRBV12-4	TRBJ2-5	TGTGCCAGCAGGAGGACAGGCCTTCAAGAGACCCAGTACTTC	CASRRTGLQETQYF